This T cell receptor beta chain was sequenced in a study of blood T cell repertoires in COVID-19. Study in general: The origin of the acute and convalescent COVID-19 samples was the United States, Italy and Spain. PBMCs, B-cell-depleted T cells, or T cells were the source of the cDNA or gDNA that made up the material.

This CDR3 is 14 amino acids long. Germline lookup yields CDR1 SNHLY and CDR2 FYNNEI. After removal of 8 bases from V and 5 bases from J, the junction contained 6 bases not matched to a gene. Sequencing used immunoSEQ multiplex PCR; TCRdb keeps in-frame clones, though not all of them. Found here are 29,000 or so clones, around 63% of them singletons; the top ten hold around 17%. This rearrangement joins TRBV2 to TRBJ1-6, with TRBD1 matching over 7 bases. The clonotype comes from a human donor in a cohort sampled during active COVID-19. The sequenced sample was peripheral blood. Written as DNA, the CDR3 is TGTGCCAGCCGCGGGACAGATAATAATTCACCCCTCCACTTT. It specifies CASRGTDNNSPLHF. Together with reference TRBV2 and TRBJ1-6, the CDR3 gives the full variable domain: EPEVTQTPSHQVTQMGQEVILRCVPISNHLYFYWYRQILGQKVEFLVSFYNNEISEKSEIFDDQFSVERPDGSNFTLKIRSTKLEDSAMYFCASRGTDNNSPLHFGNGTRLTVT.